These 15 T cell receptor beta chains originate from one sample sequenced in a study of response to subunit inactivated influenza vaccine. In TCRdb, the RT-PCR reads were re-called with MiXCR into one record per CDR3 protein. The sample contains 710,000 or so distinct CDR3 sequences, approximately 14% of which appear only once. The input for sequencing was PBMCs from blood, taken roughly 12 days after vaccination. The receptors come from a man in his forties or fifties who received an inactivated influenza vaccine.

This clonotype was found a few times. The V call is TRBV20-1, the J call TRBJ2-1; 8 positions agree with TRBD2. J gave up 0 bases and V 0 bases, and 7 bases lay outside the gene matches. The germline V gene has CDR1 DFQATT and CDR2 SNEGSKA (reference sequence). This CDR3 is 17 amino acids long. CDR3 residues: CSARDPLAATSYNEQFF. In nucleotides, the CDR3 is TGCAGTGCTAGAGATCCACTAGCGGCGACCTCCTACAATGAGCAGTTCTTC.

This chain links TRBV20-1 with TRBJ2-1, with a weak D call TRBD2 (7 bases). Germline CDR1 and CDR2: DFQATT and SNEGSKA (reference sequence). The CDR3 extends over 14 amino acids. Deletions cut 2 bases from V and 4 bases from J, with 12 bases between. The CDR3 region is CSARTGGPYNEQFF. CDR3 in DNA: TGCAGTGCTAGAACCGGGGGGCCTTACAATGAGCAGTTCTTC.

V and J are TRBV5-1 and TRBJ2-3, with TRBD2 identical over 7 bases. V trimming: 1 base; J trimming: 8 bases; junction bases outside the gene matches: 13. CDR1 and CDR2 (germline): SGHRS, YFSETQ. There are 16 residues in the CDR3. This CDR3 reads CASSLTPAGYRATQYF. The CDR3 DNA follows: TGCGCCAGCAGCTTGACCCCAGCGGGGTATCGGGCTACGCAGTATTTT.

This clonotype was seen only a few times. V gene TRBV5-1 combines with J gene TRBJ2-2, with D possibly matching TRBD1 (5 bases). Germline CDR1 and CDR2: SGHRS and YFSETQ. The CDR3 has 15 residues. Trimming stripped 0 bases from V and 3 bases from J, with 9 bases between. CDR3 in DNA: TGCGCCAGCAGCTTGGACAGGCCGGACACCGGGGAGCTGTTTTTT. Protein: CASSLDRPDTGELFF.

The chain carries TRBV5-1 and TRBJ2-5; weak D call: TRBD1 (6 bases). The length of the CDR3 is 16 residues. Germline CDR1 reads SGHRS; CDR2 reads YFSETQ. Trimming took off 3 bases at V and 0 bases at J, with 15 bases between the two ends. The CDR3 sequence: CASSSGTPLNQETQYF. As DNA, the CDR3 is TGCGCCAGCAGCTCCGGGACACCTCTTAACCAAGAGACCCAGTACTTC.

CDR3 residues: CASSYHRRRQGSADTQYF. CDR3 in DNA: TGTGCCAGCAGTTACCATCGGAGAAGACAGGGTAGCGCAGATACGCAGTATTTT. This chain links TRBV6-2 or TRBV6-3 with TRBJ2-3; 7 bases align to TRBD1. Per germline, CDR1 MNHEY and CDR2 SVGEGT. J lost 4 bases, V lost 2 bases, and 15 bases had no gene match. This CDR3 is 18 amino acids long.

This chain connects TRBV21-1 to TRBJ2-5; the tabulated D call, TRBD2, remains unverified against the DNA. TRBV21-1 is tagged as a pseudogene. The CDR3 loop spans 16 amino acids. Here the CDR3 reads CASSKDPLRGGETQYF. DNA for the CDR3: TGTGCCAGCAGCAAAGATCCCCTACGGGGGGGAGAGACCCAGTACTTC.

The chain employs TRBV12-3 or TRBV12-4 and TRBJ2-2; D might be TRBD2 (5 bases). The length of the CDR3 is 12 residues. The V gene lost 6 bases and the J gene lost 13 bases, with 15 bases spanning the gap. Here the CDR3 reads CASRRGWVGLFF. The CDR3 region has the DNA TGTGCCAGCAGACGCGGGTGGGTTGGGCTGTTTTTT.

This clonotype was detected a few times. The rearrangement uses TRBV12-3 or TRBV12-4 and TRBJ2-7; 11 positions match TRBD1. This CDR3 spans 14 amino acids. Trimming removed 6 bases from V and 4 bases from J; junction bases left unmatched: 5. The CDR3 nucleotides are TGTGCCAGCAGCCCGGACAGGGGGCAATACGAGCAGTACTTC. This codes for CASSPDRGQYEQYF.

This clonotype was recorded a few times. The chain employs TRBV30 and TRBJ2-4; tentative D call: TRBD2 (6 bases). Trimming took 2 bases from V and 0 from J, leaving 17 bases between them. Per the germline V gene, CDR1 is GTSNPN and CDR2 is SVGIG (reference sequence). There are 17 residues in the CDR3. The chain's CDR3 is CAWSTGTPELAKNIQYF. The CDR3 nucleotides read TGTGCCTGGAGTACCGGGACTCCAGAACTAGCCAAAAACATTCAGTACTTC.

This chain links TRBV7-9 with TRBJ2-6; D is unresolved. The V and J ends lost 10 bases and 4 bases respectively, with 8 bases between them. CDR3 size: 12 residues. From germline, CDR1 is SEHNR and CDR2 FQNEAQ (reference sequence). CDR3 in DNA: TGTGCCACCTTGACAGGGGCCAACGTCCTGACTTTC. Translated, it gives CATLTGANVLTF.

The table lists this clonotype with a few counts. The chain couples TRBV2 to TRBJ1-6; D is unresolved. The CDR3 length is 12 residues. Germline CDR1 and CDR2: SNHLY and FYNNEI. The germline V and J ends were trimmed by 6 bases and 10 bases, with 10 bases remaining between them. CDR3 in DNA: TGTGCCAGCAGACTCGAGCGCTCACCCCTCCACTTT. It is translated as CASRLERSPLHF.

This clonotype was recorded at least ten times. The chain has TRBV29-1 and TRBJ1-4, with 7 bases matching TRBD1. The ends lost 2 bases at V and 8 bases at J; junction bases unmatched: 8. This CDR3 comprises 14 residues. Germline-derived CDR1 and CDR2 are SQVTM and ANQGSEA. CDR3 sequence reads: CSVEPTGNREKLFF. The CDR3, as DNA: TGCAGCGTTGAACCGACAGGGAACCGGGAAAAACTGTTTTTT.

The chain combines TRBV12-3 or TRBV12-4 with TRBJ2-3, with a weak D call TRBD2 (6 bases). Deletions cut 5 bases from V and 0 bases from J, with 12 bases between. The CDR3 length is 15 residues. DNA for the CDR3: TGTGCCAGCAGTACTAGCCGGATCAGCACAGATACGCAGTATTTT. It codes for CASSTSRISTDTQYF.

The CDR3 reads CASSSNPGAGANVLTF. The CDR3 DNA follows: TGTGCCAGCAGCTCAAACCCAGGGGCTGGGGCCAACGTCCTGACTTTC. The chain carries TRBV5-6 and TRBJ2-6, with D perhaps matching TRBD1 (6 bases). Germline CDR1 is SGHDT and CDR2 is YYEEEE. Between the trimmed V and J ends, which lost 3 bases and 2 bases, there was a span of 12 bases. This CDR3 region has 16 residues.